Here is one T cell receptor beta chain with its context. Measured with immunoSEQ multiplex PCR; TCRdb has only the in-frame clones, and not every one. The table has over 75,000 clones, around 80% seen once. The J segment lost 8 bases and the V segment lost 5 bases, leaving 5 bases of the junction unmatched. This CDR3 region has 14 residues. Germline CDR1 reads SGHDT; CDR2 reads YYEEEE. This record belongs to a study of blood T cell repertoires in COVID-19. Study information: T cells, B-cell-depleted T cells, or PBMCs provided the cDNA or gDNA that served as material.

This clonotype was obtained from a man aged 65 to 85 with acute or convalescent COVID-19. The chain carries TRBV5-6 and TRBJ1-6; 9 bases are shared with TRBD1. The sequencing input was peripheral blood. For the CDR3, the DNA is TGTGCCAGCAGGCTCGGGACAGGGTATTCACCCCTCCACTTT. It encodes CASRLGTGYSPLHF.